Below are 32 T cell receptor beta chains sequenced from a single sample in a study of blood T cell repertoires in COVID-19 (dated by TCRdb to the early 2020s). Libraries were constructed by the immunoSEQ multiplex PCR assay. The table was pulled from immuneACCESS by TCRdb, which kept in-frame rearrangements only. Such tables lose some clones; where checked, under half of the loss comes from unresolved V genes, and the rest has no known cause. The sample table contains approximately 230,000 clones; only one count was recorded for about nine tenths of them. Of the sample, under 2.5% falls within the top ten clones. The material sequenced was PBMCs or T cells enriched from blood (not recorded which). The source is a woman aged 18 to 35 who had recovered from COVID-19.

This sequence joins TRBV18 and TRBJ1-1; 7 nucleotides agree with TRBD1. This CDR3 spans 16 amino acids. Per germline, CDR1 KGHSH and CDR2 LQKENI. V trimming: 3 bases; J trimming: 5 bases; junction bases outside the gene matches: 12. As DNA, the CDR3 is TGTGCCAGCTCACCCAAACGGCAGGGGGGTTGGACTGAAGCTTTCTTT. Translating it yields CASSPKRQGGWTEAFF.

The V gene is TRBV3-1 (or the pseudogene TRBV3-2), the J gene TRBJ2-7; D unclear. V lost 4 bases and J lost 3, with 7 bases in between. Germline V CDR1 and CDR2: LGHDT, YNNKEL (reference sequence). The CDR3 has 12 residues. The CDR3 loop is CASSPTGYEQYF. Written as DNA, the CDR3 is TGTGCCAGCAGCCCTACGGGCTACGAGCAGTACTTC.

The CDR3 nucleotides read TGCGCCAGCAGCTTCGAACAGGGGGGCTATGGCTACACCTTC. This encodes CASSFEQGGYGYTF. This sequence joins TRBV4-3 and TRBJ1-2; 8 bases map to TRBD1. Unmatched junction bases numbered 6, after V lost 5 bases and J lost 4 bases. CDR3 length: 14 amino acids. Germline CDR1 and CDR2: LGHNA and YSLEER.

V gene TRBV7-2 combines with J gene TRBJ2-1, with a weak D call TRBD2 (6 bases). The CDR3 contains 15 residues. Trimming took 5 bases from V and 7 from J, leaving 18 bases between them. Germline V lookup: CDR1 SGHTA, CDR2 FQGNSA. CDR3 nucleotide sequence: TGTGCCAGCAGCATGACTAGACCCTCATTAAATGAGCAGTTCTTC. The encoded protein is CASSMTRPSLNEQFF.

About this clone itself: Other DNA sequences in the same sample also yield this CDR3. The chain is built from TRBV11-3 and TRBJ2-1, with D perhaps TRBD1 (5 bases). V was clipped by 1 base and J by 7 bases, with 8 bases between them. This CDR3 has 13 residues. From germline, CDR1 is SGHNT and CDR2 YENEEA. CDR3 in DNA: TGTGCCAGCAGCTTAGGTTCAGGGAATGAGCAGTTCTTC. Translated, it gives CASSLGSGNEQFF.

This clone occurred once. The J gene is TRBJ2-5, the V gene TRBV7-8; perhaps TRBD1 as D (6 bases). The length of the CDR3 is 17 residues. Trimming took 7 bases from V and 4 from J, leaving 25 bases between them. Germline values: CDR1 SGHVS, CDR2 FQNEAQ. The CDR3 loop is CASNTHHRELSTETQYF. CDR3 nucleotides: TGTGCCAGCAACACCCACCACAGGGAGCTTTCGACAGAGACCCAGTACTTC.

V is TRBV29-1 and J is TRBJ2-7; 12 bases align to TRBD2. From germline, CDR1 is SQVTM and CDR2 ANQGSEA. V trimming: 4 bases; J trimming: 0 bases; junction bases outside the gene matches: 4. The CDR3 is 15 amino acids. CDR3 DNA: TGCAGCGTTGGAACTAGCGGGAGGATCTCCTACGAGCAGTACTTC. This sequence encodes CSVGTSGRISYEQYF.

V and J are TRBV29-1 and TRBJ2-1; TRBD1 might be the D (6 bases). The V gene's germline CDR1 is SQVTM and CDR2 ANQGSEA. Trimming removed 4 bases from V and 0 bases from J, with 7 bases in between. The CDR3 length is 13 residues. CDR3 DNA sequence: TGCAGCGTTGGGGACAACTCCTACAATGAGCAGTTCTTC. Residues: CSVGDNSYNEQFF.

The chain has TRBV9 and TRBJ2-7; 7 positions match TRBD2. Trimming at V came to 0 bases and at J to 6 bases, leaving 3 bases not matched to a gene. The CDR3 consists of 13 residues. Per the germline V gene, CDR1 is SGDLS and CDR2 is YYNGEE. CDR3 sequence reads: CASSVVPGGEQYF. Here the CDR3 DNA reads TGTGCCAGCAGCGTAGTTCCGGGAGGCGAGCAGTACTTC.

The chain has TRBV11-3 and TRBJ2-1, with TRBD1 as a possible D gene (5 bases). V was cut by 5 bases and J by 9 bases, with 20 bases left in between. The germline gives CDR1 SGHNT, CDR2 YENEEA. The CDR3 runs 15 residues. The CDR3 loop is CASSPSRGYLGEQFF. DNA for the CDR3: TGTGCCAGCAGCCCCTCAAGGGGATACTTGGGTGAGCAGTTCTTC.

The chain combines TRBV7-9 with TRBJ2-2; the D gene is possibly TRBD1 (5 bases). The CDR3 length is 15 residues. V lost 5 bases to trimming and J lost 1 base, with 11 bases between them. CDR1 and CDR2 from the germline V gene are SEHNR and FQNEAQ (reference sequence). DNA of the CDR3: TGTGCCAGCAGCCCAAGGGGCCTGAACACCGGGGAGCTGTTTTTT. It codes for CASSPRGLNTGELFF.

This clone was seen only once. J is TRBJ2-1 and V is TRBV7-9, with 9 bases aligning to TRBD1. The CDR3 is made up of 13 amino acids. Trimming at V came to 10 bases and at J to 8 bases, leaving 9 bases not matched to a gene. From germline, CDR1 is SEHNR and CDR2 FQNEAQ (reference sequence). The CDR3, as DNA: TGTGCCATATACACAGGGGGCTCGGATGAGCAGTTCTTC. Encoded protein: CAIYTGGSDEQFF.

This chain uses TRBV11-3 with TRBJ2-5; TRBD2 agrees at 8 bases. CDR3 size: 16 residues. V was pared by 4 bases and J by 2 bases, with 9 bases of the junction left unmatched. Germline loops: CDR1 SGHNT, CDR2 YENEEA. The CDR3 nucleotides are TGTGCCAGCAGCTCCCTTACTAGCGGTAAACAAGAGACCCAGTACTTC. Its protein product is CASSSLTSGKQETQYF.

This chain links TRBV5-5 with TRBJ2-7, with D perhaps TRBD2 (6 bases). This CDR3 spans 15 amino acids. Germline V gene data show CDR1 as SGHKS and CDR2 as YYEKEE (reference sequence). Trimming took 4 bases from V and 2 from J, leaving 16 bases between them. In DNA form, the CDR3 reads TGTGCCAGCAGCCAATGGGACGGGGAGGCCTACGAGCAGTACTTC. This gives the protein CASSQWDGEAYEQYF.

This chain links TRBV5-6 with TRBJ1-1; D perhaps matches TRBD1 (5 bases). CDR1 is SGHDT and CDR2 is YYEEEE in the germline V gene. There are 15 residues in the CDR3. Trimming took off 2 bases at V and 5 bases at J, with 16 bases between the two ends. This CDR3 reads CASSFQGLDSTEAFF. As DNA, the CDR3 is TGTGCCAGCAGCTTTCAAGGGCTAGACAGTACTGAAGCTTTCTTT.

This sequence joins TRBV7-9 and TRBJ1-2; TRBD1 agrees at 7 bases. Germline CDR1 is SEHNR and CDR2 is FQNEAQ (reference sequence). Unmatched junction bases numbered 9, after V lost 3 bases and J lost 5 bases. The CDR3 runs 15 residues. The CDR3 loop is CASSFLWDSFYGYTF. The CDR3 region has the DNA TGTGCCAGCAGCTTTCTGTGGGACAGTTTTTATGGCTACACCTTC.

This rearrangement joins TRBV5-1 to TRBJ1-4, with D perhaps matching TRBD1 (6 bases). Germline-derived CDR1 and CDR2 are SGHRS and YFSETQ. V lost 4 bases to trimming and J lost 3 bases, with 13 bases between them. This CDR3 is 15 amino acids long. The CDR3 DNA reads as TGCGCCAGCAGCCCACAACAGGGTCCTAATGAAAAACTGTTTTTT. Protein: CASSPQQGPNEKLFF.

A single count supports this clone. V usage is TRBV2 and J usage is TRBJ1-2; no clear D. The CDR3 is 12 residues long. Looked up from germline, CDR1 is SNHLY and CDR2 is FYNNEI. V was clipped by 1 base and J by 8 bases, with 8 bases between them. The CDR3 DNA reads as TGTGCCAGCAGTGAAGGCGGCGGAGGCTACACCTTC. This sequence encodes CASSEGGGGYTF.

The chain couples TRBV11-2 to TRBJ2-7, with 9 bases fitting TRBD1. J gave up 4 bases and V 3 bases, and 10 bases lay outside the gene matches. CDR1 is SGHAT and CDR2 is FQNNGV in the germline V gene. This CDR3 comprises 16 residues. The CDR3 bases are TGTGCCAGCAGCTTTGCGTACCGGGACAGGGAGTACGAGCAGTACTTC. Its protein is CASSFAYRDREYEQYF.

The CDR3 sequence is CASSLGAPGQADTQYF. In DNA, the CDR3 is TGTGCCAGCAGCTTGGGGGCTCCGGGACAAGCAGATACGCAGTATTTT. This rearrangement joins TRBV5-4 to TRBJ2-3; D might be TRBD1 (6 bases). V was clipped by 0 bases and J by 4 bases, with 15 bases between them. Germline values: CDR1 SGHNT, CDR2 YYREEE (reference sequence). CDR3 length: 16 amino acids. The full variable domain, in which reference TRBV5-4 and TRBJ2-3 provide the parts outside the CDR3, is ETGVTQSPTHLIKTRGQQVTLRCSSQSGHNTVSWYQQALGQGPQFIFQYYREEENGRGNFPPRFSGLQFPNYSSELNVNALELDDSALYLCASSLGAPGQADTQYFGPGTRLTVL.

The chain uses TRBV12-5 and TRBJ2-3, with 10 bases fitting TRBD2. There are 17 residues in the CDR3. V shed 4 bases and J 7 bases; nucleotides not matched to a gene: 14. The germline gives CDR1 LGHNT, CDR2 FRNRAP. In DNA, the CDR3 is TGTGCTAGTGGTTCGACCAGCGGGGGGGCCACGATATATACGCAGTATTTT. Protein sequence: CASGSTSGGATIYTQYF.

V usage is TRBV10-3 and J usage is TRBJ1-2; the match to TRBD1 covers 9 bases. Germline loops: CDR1 ENHRY, CDR2 SYGVKD. The V gene end was trimmed by 2 bases and the J gene end by 8 bases; junction bases not matched to a gene: 9. The CDR3 sequence is 15 residues long. This CDR3 is CAISELGQGSRGYTF. In DNA form, the CDR3 reads TGTGCCATCAGTGAGCTGGGACAGGGCTCGCGGGGCTACACCTTC.

J is TRBJ1-2 and V is TRBV28; a weak D match, TRBD1 (5 bases). This CDR3 comprises 16 residues. Per germline, CDR1 MDHEN and CDR2 SYDVKM. The V end lost 2 bases, the J end lost 6 bases, and 19 bases lay between the germline ends. The CDR3 sequence is CASSLGYLGRVDGYTF. CDR3 in DNA: TGTGCCAGCAGTTTAGGGTATTTGGGCAGGGTGGATGGCTACACCTTC.

The chain links TRBV6-1 to TRBJ1-5, with D possibly being TRBD1 (5 bases). The CDR3 is 16 residues long. V lost 3 bases to trimming and J lost 0 bases, with 12 bases between them. Germline V gene data show CDR1 as MNHNS and CDR2 as SASEGT. The CDR3 reads CASSEWGSNSNQPQHF. The CDR3 DNA is TGTGCCAGCAGTGAGTGGGGCAGTAATAGCAATCAGCCCCAGCATTTT.

The V gene is TRBV29-1, the J gene TRBJ1-2; no firm D call. V lost 0 bases and J 6 bases, leaving 17 bases between the germline ends. The CDR3 consists of 15 residues. Germline assignment: CDR1 SQVTM and CDR2 ANQGSEA. CDR3 coding DNA: TGCAGCGTTGAAGATCGACTGTTGACGGGAAATGGCTACACCTTC. The encoded protein is CSVEDRLLTGNGYTF.

The V gene is TRBV2, the J gene TRBJ1-2, with a possible D match to TRBD1 (6 bases). This CDR3 has 13 amino acids. Trimming cost V 4 bases and J 4 bases, with 10 bases left between them. Germline assignment: CDR1 SNHLY and CDR2 FYNNEI. Written as DNA, the CDR3 is TGTGCCAGCAGTGCGAGGACAGCCTATGGCTACACCTTC. Translating it yields CASSARTAYGYTF.

The chain uses TRBV7-9 and TRBJ1-2, with D hard to call. V shed 5 bases and J shed 10 bases, with 14 bases lying between them. Per germline, CDR1 SEHNR and CDR2 FQNEAQ (reference sequence). The CDR3 is 12 residues long. The CDR3 sequence is CASSPTTSFYTF. DNA of the CDR3: TGTGCCAGCAGCCCAACCACATCCTTCTACACCTTC.

The CDR3 coding sequence is TGTGCCAGCAGCTTGGGGACAAAAGAGAACACTGAAGCTTTCTTT. Translating gives CASSLGTKENTEAFF. The chain carries TRBV5-4 and TRBJ1-1, with D possibly TRBD1 on 5 matching bases. V lost 0 bases and J 1 base, leaving 10 bases between the germline ends. The CDR3 contains 15 residues. Germline V lookup: CDR1 SGHNT, CDR2 YYREEE (reference sequence).

The genes are TRBV14 and TRBJ2-5; the match to TRBD2 covers 13 bases. Germline CDR1 and CDR2: SGHDN and FVKESK. V gave up 4 bases and J gave up 1 base; unmatched junction bases: 3. The CDR3 runs to 16 residues. CDR3 in DNA: TGTGCCAGCAGCCGGGGACTAGCGGGGATCCAAGAGACCCAGTACTTC. Translating gives CASSRGLAGIQETQYF. Based on the CDR3 plus reference TRBV14 and TRBJ2-5, the full variable domain is EAGVTQFPSHSVIEKGQTVTLRCDPISGHDNLYWYRRVMGKEIKFLLHFVKESKQDESGMPNNRFLAERTGGTYSTLKVQPAELEDSGVYFCASSRGLAGIQETQYFGPGTRLLVL.

The V and J genes are TRBV19 and TRBJ1-2; 7 bases are a match to TRBD1. The CDR3 has 18 residues. Unmatched junction bases numbered 11, after V lost 1 base and J lost 0 bases. Germline V CDR1 and CDR2: LNHDA, SQIVND (reference sequence). CDR3 DNA: TGTGCCAGTAGTATAGTGCCGACAGGGACGAGAGCTAACTATGGCTACACCTTC. This translates into CASSIVPTGTRANYGYTF.

The chain joins TRBV7-2 to TRBJ1-2; maybe TRBD1 (5 bases). Germline-derived CDR1 and CDR2 are SGHTA and FQGNSA. V lost 1 base to trimming and J lost 2 bases, with 11 bases between them. The CDR3 spans 15 residues. DNA for the CDR3: TGTGCCAGCAGCTTAGGTCTGGGGCGCAACTATGGCTACACCTTC. As protein: CASSLGLGRNYGYTF.

J is TRBJ2-5 and V is TRBV9; D gene uncertain. V lost 1 base, J lost 4 bases, and 8 bases lay in between. This CDR3 has 13 amino acids. CDR1 and CDR2 (germline): SGDLS, YYNGEE. The CDR3 bases are TGTGCCAGCAGCGTATCAGTGGCAGAGACCCAGTACTTC. It specifies CASSVSVAETQYF.